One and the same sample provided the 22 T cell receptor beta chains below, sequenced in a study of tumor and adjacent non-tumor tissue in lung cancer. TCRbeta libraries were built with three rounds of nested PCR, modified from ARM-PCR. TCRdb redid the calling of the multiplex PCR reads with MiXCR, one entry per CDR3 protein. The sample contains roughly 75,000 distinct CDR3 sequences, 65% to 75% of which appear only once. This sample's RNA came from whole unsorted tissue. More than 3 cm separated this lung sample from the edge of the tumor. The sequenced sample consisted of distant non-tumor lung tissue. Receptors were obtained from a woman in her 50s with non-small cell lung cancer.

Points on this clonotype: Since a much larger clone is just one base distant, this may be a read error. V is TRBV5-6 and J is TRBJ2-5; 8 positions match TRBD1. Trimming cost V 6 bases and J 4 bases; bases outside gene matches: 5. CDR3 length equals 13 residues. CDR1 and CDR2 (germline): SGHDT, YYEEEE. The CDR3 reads CASNPGQGETQYF. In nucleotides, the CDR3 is TGTGCCAGCAACCCCGGACAGGGAGAGACCCAGTACTTC.

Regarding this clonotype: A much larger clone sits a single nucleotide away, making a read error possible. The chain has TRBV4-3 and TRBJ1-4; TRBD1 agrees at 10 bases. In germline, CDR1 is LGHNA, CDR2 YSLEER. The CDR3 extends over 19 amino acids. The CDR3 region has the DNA TGCGCCAACAGCCATAACCTAGACAGGGGGCGATTCCCATTCGAAAAACTGTTTTTT. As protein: CANSHNLDRGRFPFEKLFF.

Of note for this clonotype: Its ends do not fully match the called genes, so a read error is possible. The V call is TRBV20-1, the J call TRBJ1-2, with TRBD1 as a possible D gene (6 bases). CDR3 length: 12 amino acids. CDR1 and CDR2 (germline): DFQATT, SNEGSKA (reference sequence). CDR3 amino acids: CITPTGSAGHTF. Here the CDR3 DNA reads TGCATTACCCCAACAGGGTCGGCTGGCCACACCTTC.

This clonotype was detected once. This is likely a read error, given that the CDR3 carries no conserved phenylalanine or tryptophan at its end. The CDR3 sequence is CSASGTGQGNTEAFL. The CDR3 region has the DNA TGCAGTGCTAGCGGTACTGGACAGGGGAACACTGAGGCTTTCCTT. V usage is TRBV20-1 and J usage is TRBJ1-1, with 9 bases aligning to TRBD1. The CDR3 contains 15 residues. Germline loops: CDR1 DFQATT, CDR2 SNEGSKA (reference sequence).

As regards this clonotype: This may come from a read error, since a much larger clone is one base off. CDR3 residues: CSADITGTGPYSNQPQHF. DNA of the CDR3: TGCAGTGCAGACATCACCGGGACAGGGCCTTATAGCAATCAGCCCCAGCATTTT. This rearrangement joins TRBV20-1 to TRBJ1-5, with TRBD1 matching over 9 bases. After removal of 6 bases from V and 0 bases from J, the junction contained 15 bases not matched to a gene. The CDR3 runs to 18 residues. CDR1 DFQATT and CDR2 SNEGSKA come from the germline V gene (reference sequence).

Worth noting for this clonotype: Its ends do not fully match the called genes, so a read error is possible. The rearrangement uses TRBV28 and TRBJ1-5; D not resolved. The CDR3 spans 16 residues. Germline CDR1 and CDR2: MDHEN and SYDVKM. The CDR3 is CANSLTSRLSNQSQHF. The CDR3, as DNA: TGTGCCAACAGTTTAACCTCCAGGCTTAGTAATCAGTCCCAGCATTTC.

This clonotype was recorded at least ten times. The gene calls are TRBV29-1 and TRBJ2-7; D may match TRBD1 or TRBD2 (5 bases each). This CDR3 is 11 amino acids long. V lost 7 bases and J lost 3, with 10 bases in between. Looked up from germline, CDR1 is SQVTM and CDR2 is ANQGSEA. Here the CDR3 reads CSGGTYYEQYF. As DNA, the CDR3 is TGCAGCGGAGGGACCTACTACGAGCAGTACTTC.

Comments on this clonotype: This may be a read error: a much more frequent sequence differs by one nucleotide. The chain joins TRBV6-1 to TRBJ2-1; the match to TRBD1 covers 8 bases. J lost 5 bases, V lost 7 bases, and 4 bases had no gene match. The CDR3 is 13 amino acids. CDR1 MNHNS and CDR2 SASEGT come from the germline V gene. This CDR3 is CASTQGVDNEQFF. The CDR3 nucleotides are TGTGCCAGCACACAGGGGGTGGACAATGAGCAGTTCTTC.

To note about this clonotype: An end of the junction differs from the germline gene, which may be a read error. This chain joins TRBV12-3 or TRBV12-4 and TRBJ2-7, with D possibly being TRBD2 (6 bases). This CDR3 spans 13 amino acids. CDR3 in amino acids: CANSFGSTYEQYF. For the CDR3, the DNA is TGTGCCAACAGTTTCGGGAGTACTTACGAGCAGTACTTC.

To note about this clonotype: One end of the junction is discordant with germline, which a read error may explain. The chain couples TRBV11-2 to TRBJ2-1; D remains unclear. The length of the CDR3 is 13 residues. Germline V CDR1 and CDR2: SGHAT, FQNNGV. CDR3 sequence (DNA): TGTGCCAGCAACTTAGGAAGGCTACCTGAACACTTCTTC. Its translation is CASNLGRLPEHFF.

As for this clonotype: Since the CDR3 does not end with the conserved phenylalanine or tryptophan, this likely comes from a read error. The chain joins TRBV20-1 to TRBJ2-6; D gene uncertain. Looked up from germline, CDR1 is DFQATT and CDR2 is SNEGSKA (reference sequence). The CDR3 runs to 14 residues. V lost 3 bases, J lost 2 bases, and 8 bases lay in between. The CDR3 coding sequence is TGCAGTGCTAGGGCCAACGCTGGGGCCAACGTCCTGACTATC. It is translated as CSARANAGANVLTI.

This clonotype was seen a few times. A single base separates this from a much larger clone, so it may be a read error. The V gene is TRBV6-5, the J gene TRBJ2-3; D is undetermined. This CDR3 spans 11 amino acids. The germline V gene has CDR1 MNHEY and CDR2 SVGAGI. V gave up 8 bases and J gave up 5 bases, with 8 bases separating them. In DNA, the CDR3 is TGTGCCAGCGCTATGGTAGATACGCAGTATTTT. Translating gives CASAMVDTQYF.

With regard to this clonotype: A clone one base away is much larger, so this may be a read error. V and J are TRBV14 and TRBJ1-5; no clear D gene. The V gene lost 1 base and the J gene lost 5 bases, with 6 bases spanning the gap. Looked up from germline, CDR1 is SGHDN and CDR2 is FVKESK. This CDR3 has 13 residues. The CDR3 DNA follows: TGTGCCAGCAGCCAAGGTTTGGATCAGCCCCAGCATTTT. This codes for CASSQGLDQPQHF.

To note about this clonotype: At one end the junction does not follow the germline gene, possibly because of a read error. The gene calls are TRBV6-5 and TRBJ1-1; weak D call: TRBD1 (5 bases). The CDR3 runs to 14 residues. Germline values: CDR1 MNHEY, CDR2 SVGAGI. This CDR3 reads CAMKLIGTNPEAFF. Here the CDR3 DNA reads TGTGCCATGAAGCTTATAGGGACGAACCCTGAAGCTTTCTTT.

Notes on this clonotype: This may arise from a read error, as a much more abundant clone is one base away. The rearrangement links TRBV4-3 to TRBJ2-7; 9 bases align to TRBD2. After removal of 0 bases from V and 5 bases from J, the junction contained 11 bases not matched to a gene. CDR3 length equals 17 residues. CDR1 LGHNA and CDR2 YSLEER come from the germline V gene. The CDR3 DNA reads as TGCGCCAGCAGCCAAGAGCAAGCGGGAGGAGTGAGGAACGAGCAGTACTTC. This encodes CASSQEQAGGVRNEQYF.

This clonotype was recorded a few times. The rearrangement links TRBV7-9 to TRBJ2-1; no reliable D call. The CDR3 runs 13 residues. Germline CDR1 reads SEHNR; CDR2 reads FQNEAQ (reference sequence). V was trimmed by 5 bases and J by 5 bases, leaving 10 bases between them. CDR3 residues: CASSRTTNNEQFF. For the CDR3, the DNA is TGTGCCAGCAGCAGAACAACCAACAATGAGCAGTTCTTC. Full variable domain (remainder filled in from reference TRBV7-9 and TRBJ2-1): DTGVSQNPRHKITKRGQNVTFRCDPISEHNRLYWYRQTLGQGPEFLTYFQNEAQLEKSRLLSDRFSAERPKGSFSTLEIQRTEQGDSAMYLCASSRTTNNEQFFGPGTRLTVL.

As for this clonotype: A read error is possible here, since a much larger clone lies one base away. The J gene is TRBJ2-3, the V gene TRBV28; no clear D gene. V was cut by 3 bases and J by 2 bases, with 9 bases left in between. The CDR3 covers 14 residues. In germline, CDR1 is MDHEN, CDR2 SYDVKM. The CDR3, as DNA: TGTGCCAGCAGTTTCGTGGCGGACACAGATACGCAGTATTTT. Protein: CASSFVADTDTQYF.

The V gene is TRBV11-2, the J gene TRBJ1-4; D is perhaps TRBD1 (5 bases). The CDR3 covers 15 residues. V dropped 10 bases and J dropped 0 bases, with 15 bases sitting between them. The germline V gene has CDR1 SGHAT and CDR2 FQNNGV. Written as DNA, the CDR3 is TGTGCCAACAACCCAAGGGGAACAACTAATGAAAAACTGTTTTTT. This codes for CANNPRGTTNEKLFF.

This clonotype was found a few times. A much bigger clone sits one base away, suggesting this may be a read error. The CDR3 coding sequence is TGCAGTGCTAGACGATCGGCAGTAACTAATGAAAAACTGTTTTTT. Amino acids: CSARRSAVTNEKLFF. The V and J genes are TRBV20-1 and TRBJ1-4; D ambiguous. Germline V gene data show CDR1 as DFQATT and CDR2 as SNEGSKA (reference sequence). Trimming shortened V by 2 bases and J by 1 base, and 11 bases separated the two germline ends. The CDR3 has 15 residues.

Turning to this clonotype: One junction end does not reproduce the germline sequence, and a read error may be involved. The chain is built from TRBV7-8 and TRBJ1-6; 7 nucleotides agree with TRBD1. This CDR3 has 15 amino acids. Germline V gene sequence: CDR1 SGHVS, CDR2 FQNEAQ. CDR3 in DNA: TGTACCAGCAGCTTTCTACAGGGGACTAATTCACCCCTCCACTTT. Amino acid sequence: CTSSFLQGTNSPLHF.

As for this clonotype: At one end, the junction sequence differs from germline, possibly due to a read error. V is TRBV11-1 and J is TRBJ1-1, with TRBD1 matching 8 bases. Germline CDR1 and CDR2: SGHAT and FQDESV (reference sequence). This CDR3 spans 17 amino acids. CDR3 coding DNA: TGTGCCAGCAGCCGAATAAGTGGACAGGGAGTCGGCACTGAAGCTTGCTTT. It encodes CASSRISGQGVGTEACF.

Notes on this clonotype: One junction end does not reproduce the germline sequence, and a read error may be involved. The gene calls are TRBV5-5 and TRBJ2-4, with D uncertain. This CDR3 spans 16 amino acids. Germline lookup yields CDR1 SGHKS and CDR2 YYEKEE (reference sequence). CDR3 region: CVSSLAETLAKNIQYF. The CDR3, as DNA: TGTGTCAGCAGCTTGGCCGAGACTCTAGCCAAAAACATTCAGTACTTC.